Listed here are 32 T cell receptor beta chains from one sample, sequenced in a study of Ad26.COV2.S vaccination and SARS-CoV-2 variants. Data came from immunoSEQ multiplex PCR; TCRdb stores just in-frame clones and leaves some out. The data hold 250,000 to 300,000 clones, with more than 75% observed a single time. Treatment indicated: some 20 received Ad26.COV2.S at low or high dose, single or two shots; roughly 5 received placebo; per-sample allocation not given. It was on day 63 after the first vaccine or placebo injection that samples were taken. The sample consisted of peripheral blood, taken in a trial of Ad26.COV2.S vaccine versus placebo. The receptors were sampled from a person between 18 and 60 years old who received the Ad26.COV2.S COVID-19 vaccine or a placebo.

Notes on this clone: In the same sample, other DNA sequences code for this CDR3. This chain uses TRBV5-1 with TRBJ2-1, with a possible D match to TRBD1 (5 bases). The CDR3 has 13 amino acids. With 4 bases removed from V and 4 bases from J, the gap between germline ends came to 9 bases. CDR1 SGHRS and CDR2 YFSETQ come from the germline V gene. CDR3 sequence: CASSLDTYNEQFF. CDR3 in DNA: TGCGCCAGCAGCCTGGACACGTACAATGAGCAGTTCTTC.

The rearrangement joins TRBV12-5 to TRBJ1-1; 7 bases line up with TRBD1. With 0 bases clipped from V and 10 bases from J, the junction kept 2 bases outside the gene matches. This CDR3 has 12 amino acids. Germline CDR1 and CDR2: LGHNT and FRNRAP. In DNA, the CDR3 is TGTGCTAGTGGTTTGGTACAGGGGTTAGCTTTCTTT. It yields the protein CASGLVQGLAFF.

The chain links TRBV7-2 to TRBJ2-3; D perhaps matches TRBD2 (5 bases). V was pared by 0 bases and J by 5 bases, with 6 bases between. The CDR3 consists of 13 residues. Germline CDR1 SGHTA, CDR2 FQGNSA. The CDR3 nucleotides are TGTGCCAGCAGCTTAGCCGGGGAAGATACGCAGTATTTT. Residues: CASSLAGEDTQYF.

The CDR3 region has the DNA TGTGCCAGCTCACCACAGGCCTACGAGCAGTACTTC. This gives the protein CASSPQAYEQYF. The chain uses TRBV18 and TRBJ2-7; D gene unclear. V lost 1 base to trimming and J lost 2 bases, with 3 bases between them. This CDR3 is built from 12 residues. Germline CDR1 reads KGHSH; CDR2 reads LQKENI.

This clone was counted only a few times. The chain combines TRBV18 with TRBJ2-7; 7 bases map to TRBD2. Trimming removed 5 bases from V and 1 base from J; junction bases left unmatched: 5. Germline CDR1 is KGHSH and CDR2 is LQKENI. CDR3 size: 14 residues. CDR3 sequence (DNA): TGTGCCAGCTCAAAGCCGGGGGGATCCTACGAGCAGTACTTC. The encoded protein is CASSKPGGSYEQYF.

V usage is TRBV7-2 and J usage is TRBJ2-7; unclear D gene. Trimming stripped 0 bases from V and 4 bases from J, with 4 bases between. CDR1 is SGHTA and CDR2 is FQGNSA in the germline V gene. The CDR3 covers 12 residues. The CDR3 DNA sequence: TGTGCCAGCAGCTTAGCGCAGTACGAGCAGTACTTC. Translated, it gives CASSLAQYEQYF. The variable domain in full, with the rest retrieved from reference TRBV7-2 and TRBJ2-7, is GAGVSQSPSNKVTEKGKDVELRCDPISGHTALYWYRQSLGQGLEFLIYFQGNSAPDKSGLPSDRFSAERTGGSVSTLTIQRTQQEDSAVYLCASSLAQYEQYFGPGTRLTVT.

V gene TRBV7-2 combines with J gene TRBJ1-1; 7 bases agree with TRBD1. The germline V gene has CDR1 SGHTA and CDR2 FQGNSA. The trim removed 5 bases at V and 0 bases at J, leaving 3 bases unmatched. This CDR3 spans 14 amino acids. The CDR3 bases are TGTGCCAGCAGCCCGCAGGGGGTGAACACTGAAGCTTTCTTT. Protein: CASSPQGVNTEAFF.

The J gene is TRBJ1-2, the V gene TRBV19; D gene ambiguous. Germline V gene lookup returns CDR1 LNHDA and CDR2 SQIVND (reference sequence). The CDR3 consists of 15 residues. V was clipped by 1 base and J by 8 bases, with 17 bases between them. As DNA, the CDR3 is TGTGCCAGTAGTATAGGGCAGAACTCGCCTGGAGGCTACACCTTC. This sequence encodes CASSIGQNSPGGYTF.

V and J are TRBV18 and TRBJ2-7; D perhaps matches TRBD2 (6 bases). Trimming removed 5 bases at V and 6 bases at J, with 17 bases between. The germline gives CDR1 KGHSH, CDR2 LQKENI. The CDR3 length is 14 residues. The CDR3 protein is CASSIFPGLGEQYF. The CDR3 DNA reads TGTGCCAGCTCAATTTTCCCGGGACTGGGCGAGCAGTACTTC.

The rearrangement links TRBV5-1 to TRBJ2-3, with TRBD1 as a possible D gene (6 bases). V was shortened by 4 bases and J by 0 bases, with 12 bases between the two germline ends. There are 15 residues in the CDR3. Germline assignment: CDR1 SGHRS and CDR2 YFSETQ. CDR3 DNA sequence: TGCGCCAGCAGCGCCGACAGGCGAAGCACAGATACGCAGTATTTT. This encodes CASSADRRSTDTQYF. Full variable domain (rest looked up from reference TRBV5-1 and TRBJ2-3): KAGVTQTPRYLIKTRGQQVTLSCSPISGHRSVSWYQQTPGQGLQFLFEYFSETQRNKGNFPGRFSGRQFSNSRSEMNVSTLELGDSALYLCASSADRRSTDTQYFGPGTRLTVL.

J is TRBJ1-1 and V is TRBV4-1; D not resolved. This CDR3 is built from 13 residues. The germline CDR1 and CDR2 sequences are MGHRA and YSYEKL. The V end lost 1 base, the J end lost 4 bases, and 7 bases lay between the germline ends. The CDR3 DNA follows: TGCGCCAGCAGCCAAGGCTGGACCACTGAAGCTTTCTTT. The encoded protein is CASSQGWTTEAFF.

This clone was found a few times. Other DNA sequences in the sample encode the same CDR3. This chain joins TRBV7-3 and TRBJ1-1, with 7 bases lining up with TRBD1. The CDR3 is 14 residues long. Germline V lookup: CDR1 SGHTA, CDR2 FQGTGA. The V gene end was trimmed by 4 bases and the J gene end by 5 bases; junction bases not matched to a gene: 7. The DNA for the CDR3 is TGTGCCAGCAGCTCCACAGGGGCAGGGACTGAAGCTTTCTTT. Protein: CASSSTGAGTEAFF.

The rearrangement links TRBV19 to TRBJ2-7; 13 bases align to TRBD2. This CDR3 region has 16 residues. Germline V gives CDR1 LNHDA, CDR2 SQIVND (reference sequence). The V segment lost 0 bases and the J segment 2 bases; nucleotides outside the gene matches: 1. The CDR3 DNA follows: TGTGCCAGTAGTATAGAAGGGACTAGCGGGACCTACGAGCAGTACTTC. Translating it yields CASSIEGTSGTYEQYF.

The V gene is TRBV6-5, the J gene TRBJ1-1; D is undetermined. Trimming shortened V by 0 bases and J by 2 bases, and 10 bases separated the two germline ends. The CDR3 totals 15 residues. Germline assignment: CDR1 MNHEY and CDR2 SVGAGI. The DNA for the CDR3 is TGTGCCAGCAGTTACTCGGCGCGAACTAACACTGAAGCTTTCTTT. It yields the protein CASSYSARTNTEAFF.

The chain employs TRBV5-5 and TRBJ2-3; no clear D. V was cut by 4 bases and J by 3 bases, with 12 bases left in between. Germline V gene data show CDR1 as SGHKS and CDR2 as YYEKEE (reference sequence). This CDR3 contains 14 residues. For the CDR3, the DNA is TGTGCCAGCAGCGCAACCCCAGGTACAGATACGCAGTATTTT. Translating gives CASSATPGTDTQYF.

The J gene is TRBJ2-7, the V gene TRBV3-1 (or the pseudogene TRBV3-2), with 7 bases lining up with TRBD2. The J segment lost 0 bases and the V segment lost 5 bases, leaving 10 bases of the junction unmatched. Germline CDR1 is LGHDT and CDR2 is YNNKEL (reference sequence). The CDR3 totals 16 residues. The DNA for the CDR3 is TGTGCCAGCAGCGCGGCTAGCGGCCCTTCCTCCTACGAGCAGTACTTC. Amino acids: CASSAASGPSSYEQYF.

The chain recombines TRBV5-1 with TRBJ2-1; 14 bases match TRBD2. V was clipped by 5 bases and J by 9 bases; unmatched bases: 7. The CDR3 is 15 amino acids. Germline V gene sequence: CDR1 SGHRS, CDR2 YFSETQ. Here the CDR3 reads CASRPGLAGAIEQFF. As DNA, the CDR3 is TGCGCCAGCAGACCGGGACTAGCGGGGGCCATTGAGCAGTTCTTC.

This clone was picked up one time. The V call is TRBV28, the J call TRBJ1-2, with D hard to call. Looked up from germline, CDR1 is MDHEN and CDR2 is SYDVKM. V dropped 2 bases and J dropped 3 bases, with 7 bases sitting between them. This CDR3 contains 13 residues. CDR3 bases: TGTGCCAGCAGTTTAGGCAGAGACTATGGCTACACCTTC. Its protein product is CASSLGRDYGYTF.

This clone was seen only a few times. V and J are TRBV19 and TRBJ1-2, with D perhaps matching TRBD1 (6 bases). Deletions cut 4 bases from V and 4 bases from J, with 16 bases between. The CDR3 length is 15 residues. CDR1 is LNHDA and CDR2 is SQIVND in the germline V gene (reference sequence). For the CDR3, the DNA is TGTGCCAGTAGTAGTCAAGGGGGTTCGGGCTATGGCTACACCTTC. Its protein is CASSSQGGSGYGYTF.

The sample holds many counts of this clone. This chain links TRBV2 with TRBJ2-7, with D uncertain. The CDR3 contains 11 residues. Trimming left V 6 bases short and J 3 bases short, with 6 bases between. CDR1 and CDR2 from the germline V gene are SNHLY and FYNNEI. DNA for the CDR3: TGTGCCAGCAGCCCCAACTACGAGCAGTACTTC. Its protein product is CASSPNYEQYF.

A few counts support this clone. V is TRBV6-2 or TRBV6-3 and J is TRBJ1-2; D may be TRBD1 (5 bases). V lost 2 bases and J 6 bases, leaving 10 bases between the germline ends. The CDR3 loop spans 13 amino acids. CDR1 is MNHEY, CDR2 SVGEGT, per germline. The CDR3 region has the DNA TGTGCCAGCAGTTACCTGGCAGGGAATGGCTACACCTTC. Encoded protein: CASSYLAGNGYTF.

The chain has TRBV19 and TRBJ2-1; 7 nucleotides match TRBD2. Germline V gene lookup returns CDR1 LNHDA and CDR2 SQIVND (reference sequence). The trim removed 5 bases at V and 7 bases at J, leaving 8 bases unmatched. CDR3 length: 14 residues. CDR3 in amino acids: CASSDPLGGNEQFF. The CDR3 region has the DNA TGTGCCAGTAGTGACCCACTGGGGGGGAATGAGCAGTTCTTC.

The J gene is TRBJ1-4, the V gene TRBV18, with 7 nucleotides matching TRBD1. Germline loops: CDR1 KGHSH, CDR2 LQKENI. The CDR3 contains 17 residues. Unmatched junction bases numbered 4, after V lost 0 bases and J lost 0 bases. The CDR3 DNA reads TGTGCCAGCTCACCACCGGGACAGCAACCAACTAATGAAAAACTGTTTTTT. Amino acid sequence: CASSPPGQQPTNEKLFF. The complete variable domain, with remaining parts taken from reference TRBV18 and TRBJ1-4, reads NAGVMQNPRHLVRRRGQEARLRCSPMKGHSHVYWYRQLPEEGLKFMVYLQKENIIDESGMPKERFSAEFPKEGPSILRIQQVVRGDSAAYFCASSPPGQQPTNEKLFFGSGTQLSVL.

This chain joins TRBV7-8 and TRBJ2-7; TRBD1 matches 8 bases. Germline CDR1 SGHVS, CDR2 FQNEAQ. Unmatched junction bases numbered 10, after V lost 5 bases and J lost 4 bases. The CDR3 length is 15 residues. The CDR3 DNA is TGTGCCAGCAGCCGCGGCGGGACAGGTTTTTACGAGCAGTACTTC. This encodes CASSRGGTGFYEQYF. Filled out from reference TRBV7-8 and TRBJ2-7, the complete variable domain reads GAGVSQSPRYKVAKRGQDVALRCDPISGHVSLFWYQQALGQGPEFLTYFQNEAQLDKSGLPSDRFFAERPEGSVSTLKIQRTQQEDSAVYLCASSRGGTGFYEQYFGPGTRLTVT.

V gene TRBV12-3 or TRBV12-4 combines with J gene TRBJ2-2, with TRBD1 identical over 9 bases. The CDR3 length is 13 residues. With 6 bases clipped from V and 11 bases from J, the junction kept 7 bases outside the gene matches. The CDR3 is CASSMTGGGELFF. CDR3 in DNA: TGTGCCAGCAGCATGACAGGGGGAGGTGAGCTGTTTTTT.

The gene calls are TRBV7-3 and TRBJ1-5, with D tentatively TRBD1 (6 bases). The CDR3 is made up of 16 amino acids. Per germline, CDR1 SGHTA and CDR2 FQGTGA. Trimming pared 5 bases from V and 2 bases from J, leaving 16 bases between. Written as DNA, the CDR3 is TGTGCCAGCAGCGGAGATACAGGGTTGGGCAATCAGCCCCAGCATTTT. Protein: CASSGDTGLGNQPQHF.

This clone was counted a single time. The gene calls are TRBV4-3 and TRBJ2-5; possible D gene TRBD2, 5 bases. The V end lost 0 bases, the J end lost 7 bases, and 12 bases lay between the germline ends. This CDR3 comprises 14 residues. Germline V gene data show CDR1 as LGHNA and CDR2 as YSLEER. The CDR3 DNA sequence: TGCGCCAGCAGCCAAGAAGAGGGATGGGTGACCCAGTACTTC. Its protein is CASSQEEGWVTQYF.

The rearrangement uses TRBV5-1 and TRBJ1-2; perhaps TRBD1 as D (6 bases). Germline lookup yields CDR1 SGHRS and CDR2 YFSETQ. This CDR3 region has 14 residues. Trimming stripped 0 bases from V and 2 bases from J, with 8 bases between. The CDR3 sequence is CASSLGGTNYGYTF. The CDR3 coding sequence is TGCGCCAGCAGCTTGGGCGGGACAAACTATGGCTACACCTTC. Based on the CDR3 plus reference TRBV5-1 and TRBJ1-2, the full variable domain is KAGVTQTPRYLIKTRGQQVTLSCSPISGHRSVSWYQQTPGQGLQFLFEYFSETQRNKGNFPGRFSGRQFSNSRSEMNVSTLELGDSALYLCASSLGGTNYGYTFGSGTRLTVV.

This chain uses TRBV29-1 with TRBJ2-3, with 7 positions matching TRBD2. This CDR3 is 14 amino acids long. Trimming removed 4 bases from V and 1 base from J; junction bases left unmatched: 5. Germline V CDR1 and CDR2: SQVTM, ANQGSEA. This CDR3 reads CSVGMRERTDTQYF. The CDR3 nucleotides are TGCAGCGTTGGAATGCGGGAGCGCACAGATACGCAGTATTTT.

J is TRBJ1-1 and V is TRBV15; D remains ambiguous. The CDR3 loop spans 13 amino acids. The germline V gene has CDR1 LNHNV and CDR2 YYDKDF (reference sequence). V was cut by 4 bases and J by 0 bases, with 6 bases left in between. The CDR3 DNA follows: TGTGCCACCAGCACCCCTATGAACACTGAAGCTTTCTTT. Encoded protein: CATSTPMNTEAFF.

This clone has a single count. Distinct nucleotide sequences in the sample also encode this CDR3. The chain couples TRBV5-1 to TRBJ2-1, with a weak D call TRBD2 (5 bases). This CDR3 has 15 amino acids. V was clipped by 0 bases and J by 0 bases, with 7 bases between them. Germline V CDR1 and CDR2: SGHRS, YFSETQ. The DNA for the CDR3 is TGCGCCAGCAGCTTGGGAGGGAGCTCCTACAATGAGCAGTTCTTC. Its translation: CASSLGGSSYNEQFF.

J is TRBJ2-3 and V is TRBV4-1; no clear D gene. The germline V gene encodes CDR1 MGHRA and CDR2 YSYEKL. The germline V and J ends were trimmed by 1 base and 4 bases, with 9 bases remaining between them. This CDR3 spans 14 amino acids. CDR3 sequence: CASSQGPAPDTQYF. The CDR3 coding sequence is TGCGCCAGCAGCCAAGGACCCGCCCCAGATACGCAGTATTTT.